This TCR beta chain was sequenced during a study of blood T cell repertoires in COVID-19. Libraries were prepared by immunoSEQ multiplex PCR; TCRdb keeps only in-frame clonotypes and omits some of them. The table lists hundreds of thousands of clones, approximately 85% of them singletons, with around 5.5% in the top ten. The sequenced sample consisted of peripheral blood. This receptor was taken from a man aged 45-65 years with active or convalescent COVID-19.

The CDR3 sequence is CSTLTDRGGFRNSPLHF. CDR3 coding DNA: TGCAGCACCCTTACCGACAGGGGCGGGTTTCGGAATTCACCCCTCCACTTT. The chain links TRBV29-1 to TRBJ1-6, with 8 bases aligning to TRBD1. Per the germline V gene, CDR1 is SQVTM and CDR2 is ANQGSEA. CDR3 size: 17 residues. V shed 8 bases, J shed 7 bases, and the junction held 19 bases outside the gene matches.